The 28 T cell receptor beta chains listed next were all sequenced from one sample in a study of shared T cell receptors in the human thymus. Only in-frame clones appear in the TCRdb table, and some are missing; sequencing was by immunoSEQ multiplex PCR. The repertoire consists of under 700,000 clones, with approximately 80% occurring once and the leading ten covering around 0.012%. The same sample was also used in a study of human thymus T cells.

The sample taken for sequencing was thymocytes. The receptors originated from a boy under two years old with a congenital heart defect.

V gene TRBV27 combines with J gene TRBJ2-3, with a weak D call TRBD1 (5 bases). The CDR3 is 16 amino acids. Germline V CDR1 and CDR2: MNHEY, SMNVEV (reference sequence). Between the trimmed V and J ends, which lost 2 bases and 4 bases, there was a span of 16 bases. CDR3 loop: CASSLRGPYGPDTQYF. CDR3 DNA sequence: TGTGCCAGCAGTTTAAGGGGTCCTTATGGTCCAGATACGCAGTATTTT.

In DNA form, the CDR3 reads TGTGCCAGCAGATACAGGGGAGGGAACACTGAAGCTTTCTTT. Its translation: CASRYRGGNTEAFF. The V call is TRBV28, the J call TRBJ1-1, with TRBD1 matching over 7 bases. The CDR3 length is 14 residues. Germline loops: CDR1 MDHEN, CDR2 SYDVKM. With 6 bases clipped from V and 1 base from J, the junction kept 5 bases outside the gene matches.

V is TRBV7-6 and J is TRBJ2-2, with 14 bases that match TRBD2. CDR1 SGHVS and CDR2 FNYEAQ come from the germline V gene. CDR3 length: 21 amino acids. V trimming: 4 bases; J trimming: 6 bases; junction bases outside the gene matches: 19. The CDR3 is CASSYRLGKTSGRALAGELFF. In nucleotides, the CDR3 is TGTGCCAGCAGCTACAGACTGGGGAAGACTAGCGGGAGGGCCCTCGCCGGGGAGCTGTTTTTT.

The sample holds one count of this clone. This sequence joins TRBV2 and TRBJ2-7, with 11 nucleotides matching TRBD2. CDR1 and CDR2 from the germline V gene are SNHLY and FYNNEI. J was trimmed by 2 bases and V by 9 bases; bases with no gene match: 9. CDR3 length: 15 amino acids. This chain's CDR3 is CASGDRGLAAYEQYF. For the CDR3, the DNA is TGTGCCAGTGGCGATAGGGGACTAGCGGCCTACGAGCAGTACTTC. The variable domain in full, with the rest retrieved from reference TRBV2 and TRBJ2-7, is EPEVTQTPSHQVTQMGQEVILRCVPISNHLYFYWYRQILGQKVEFLVSFYNNEISEKSEIFDDQFSVERPDGSNFTLKIRSTKLEDSAMYFCASGDRGLAAYEQYFGPGTRLTVT.

The chain joins TRBV19 to TRBJ2-1, with 10 bases aligning to TRBD2. This CDR3 spans 15 amino acids. Per germline, CDR1 LNHDA and CDR2 SQIVND (reference sequence). Trimming cost V 2 bases and J 9 bases; bases outside gene matches: 7. For the CDR3, the DNA is TGTGCCAGTAGTATAAGCGGGAGGGCTATGGGTGAGCAGTTCTTC. This sequence encodes CASSISGRAMGEQFF. The full variable domain, completed using reference TRBV19 and TRBJ2-1, is DGGITQSPKYLFRKEGQNVTLSCEQNLNHDAMYWYRQDPGQGLRLIYYSQIVNDFQKGDIAEGYSVSREKKESFPLTVTSAQKNPTAFYLCASSISGRAMGEQFFGPGTRLTVL.

This sequence joins TRBV13 and TRBJ1-2; TRBD1 matches at 8 bases. The trim removed 5 bases at V and 6 bases at J, leaving 11 bases unmatched. Germline V gives CDR1 PRHDT, CDR2 FYEKMQ (reference sequence). This CDR3 spans 15 amino acids. The chain's CDR3 is CASSRRRAGGHGYTF. As DNA, the CDR3 is TGTGCCAGCAGCCGCCGAAGGGCAGGGGGCCATGGCTACACCTTC.

J is TRBJ2-2 and V is TRBV7-9; 12 positions match TRBD2. This CDR3 region has 16 residues. Per germline, CDR1 SEHNR and CDR2 FQNEAQ (reference sequence). Losses at the gene ends were 5 bases for V and 3 bases for J; bases not matched to a gene: 4. For the CDR3, the DNA is TGTGCCAGCAGCCTGCGACTAGCGGGAGACACCGGGGAGCTGTTTTTT. Translating gives CASSLRLAGDTGELFF.

The chain links TRBV4-3 to TRBJ2-1; 11 bases agree with TRBD2. V lost 3 bases and J lost 4; bases outside the gene matches: 8. The CDR3 covers 17 residues. CDR1 and CDR2 (germline): LGHNA, YSLEER. CDR3 nucleotide sequence: TGCGCCAGCAGCCATACCGGGACTAGCGGTGGTTACAATGAGCAGTTCTTC. It codes for CASSHTGTSGGYNEQFF.

This rearrangement joins TRBV5-1 to TRBJ2-5, with a weak D call TRBD2 (5 bases). The CDR3 is made up of 15 amino acids. In germline, CDR1 is SGHRS, CDR2 YFSETQ. Trimming left V 0 bases short and J 7 bases short, with 16 bases between. The CDR3 DNA reads as TGCGCCAGCAGCTTGGCCGGTCGGACTCTCGGGACCCAGTACTTC. Protein product: CASSLAGRTLGTQYF.

The chain joins TRBV13 to TRBJ2-7; tentatively, D is TRBD2 (6 bases). This CDR3 region has 16 residues. The ends were cut back, 8 bases at V and 6 bases at J, with 26 bases in the middle. Germline CDR1 PRHDT, CDR2 FYEKMQ (reference sequence). The CDR3: CASSRLGGGRLSEQYF. As DNA, the CDR3 is TGTGCCAGCTCTCGTCTTGGAGGAGGGAGATTGTCCGAGCAGTACTTC.

This clone has a handful of counts. The V and J genes are TRBV5-1 and TRBJ2-3; 7 bases agree with TRBD2. Germline V gene data show CDR1 as SGHRS and CDR2 as YFSETQ. This CDR3 is built from 15 residues. V gave up 4 bases and J gave up 2 bases; unmatched junction bases: 7. Here the CDR3 reads CASSLGLINTDTQYF. As DNA, the CDR3 is TGCGCCAGCAGCCTGGGACTAATTAACACAGATACGCAGTATTTT.

This chain links TRBV13 with TRBJ2-5; 9 bases line up with TRBD2. V was pared by 3 bases and J by 5 bases, with 7 bases of the junction left unmatched. Germline CDR1 reads PRHDT; CDR2 reads FYEKMQ (reference sequence). The CDR3 has 15 residues. The CDR3 bases are TGTGCCAGCAGCTTTGGCGGGAGGGCCTGGGAGACCCAGTACTTC. As protein: CASSFGGRAWETQYF.

This clone has just one count. V gene TRBV10-1 combines with J gene TRBJ1-1, with 9 bases lining up with TRBD1. The CDR3 is made up of 14 amino acids. Trimming at V came to 2 bases and at J to 9 bases, leaving 7 bases not matched to a gene. Per the germline V gene, CDR1 is WNHNN and CDR2 is SYGVQD (reference sequence). The CDR3 here is CASSELGTGWKAFF. In DNA, the CDR3 is TGCGCCAGCAGTGAGCTGGGGACAGGGTGGAAAGCTTTCTTT.

This chain joins TRBV4-3 and TRBJ2-2; 9 positions match TRBD2. With V trimmed by 4 bases and J by 3 bases, 9 bases remained unmatched. The germline V gene has CDR1 LGHNA and CDR2 YSLEER. The CDR3 is made up of 17 amino acids. This CDR3 is CASSLSSGRGDTGELFF. The CDR3 DNA follows: TGCGCCAGCAGCCTTAGTAGCGGGAGAGGTGACACCGGGGAGCTGTTTTTT.

The V call is TRBV9, the J call TRBJ2-7, with 11 bases lining up with TRBD2. Germline V gives CDR1 SGDLS, CDR2 YYNGEE. The junction had 14 bases not matched to a gene; V was cut back by 3 bases and J by 6 bases. This CDR3 has 17 amino acids. DNA for the CDR3: TGTGCCAGCAGCGCCGGGACTAGCGGTAGACCTTTTGGCGAGCAGTACTTC. Translated, it gives CASSAGTSGRPFGEQYF.

The chain couples TRBV30 to TRBJ2-1; the match to TRBD1 covers 7 bases. The J segment lost 2 bases and the V segment lost 5 bases, leaving 9 bases of the junction unmatched. The CDR3 has 15 residues. Germline CDR1 and CDR2: GTSNPN and SVGIG (reference sequence). Written as DNA, the CDR3 is TGTGCCTGGCGCCGAAGGGACAGCCCCTACAATGAGCAGTTCTTC. The encoded protein is CAWRRRDSPYNEQFF.

V is TRBV18 and J is TRBJ2-1; weak D call: TRBD2 (7 bases). The CDR3 is made up of 17 amino acids. CDR1 KGHSH and CDR2 LQKENI come from the germline V gene. V was shortened by 2 bases and J by 3 bases, with 17 bases between the two germline ends. The CDR3 nucleotides are TGTGCCAGCTCACCAAAGGGGGGGGAAAGCAGCTACAATGAGCAGTTCTTC. Amino acids: CASSPKGGESSYNEQFF.

This clone has only one observation. The chain joins TRBV12-5 to TRBJ2-1, with a tentative D call TRBD2 (5 bases). The CDR3 runs 12 residues. The V gene's germline CDR1 is LGHNT and CDR2 FRNRAP. V was cut by 6 bases and J by 10 bases, with 13 bases left in between. CDR3 residues: CASGFWAGEQFF. The CDR3 nucleotides read TGTGCTAGTGGCTTTTGGGCGGGCGAGCAGTTCTTC.

V and J are TRBV9 and TRBJ1-2; maybe TRBD1 (6 bases). Germline V gene data show CDR1 as SGDLS and CDR2 as YYNGEE. Trimming pared 0 bases from V and 8 bases from J, leaving 14 bases between. This CDR3 region has 14 residues. In DNA form, the CDR3 reads TGTGCCAGCAGCGTAGGAGGGGGACGTTGGGGCTACACCTTC. Translating gives CASSVGGGRWGYTF.

The chain recombines TRBV5-1 with TRBJ2-5; 8 bases are shared with TRBD2. V was clipped by 5 bases and J by 1 base; unmatched bases: 1. The germline V gene encodes CDR1 SGHRS and CDR2 YFSETQ. CDR3 size: 13 residues. The CDR3 coding sequence is TGCGCCAGCAGGGCGGGAGGCCAAGAGACCCAGTACTTC. Encoded protein: CASRAGGQETQYF.

The CDR3 DNA sequence: TGTGCCAGCACCCCTTTGGGCGGGAGGAAGTTCTTC. Residues: CASTPLGGRKFF. V is TRBV27 and J is TRBJ2-1; 8 positions match TRBD2. V was pared by 7 bases and J by 14 bases, with 10 bases of the junction left unmatched. The CDR3 loop spans 12 amino acids. Germline loops: CDR1 MNHEY, CDR2 SMNVEV (reference sequence).

The rearrangement uses TRBV10-1 and TRBJ2-7, with 7 bases that match TRBD1. The CDR3 totals 17 residues. Germline V CDR1 and CDR2: WNHNN, SYGVQD (reference sequence). J lost 5 bases, V lost 3 bases, and 16 bases had no gene match. CDR3 loop: CASSDHQPGTETNEQYF. CDR3 coding DNA: TGCGCCAGCAGTGACCACCAACCCGGGACAGAGACCAACGAGCAGTACTTC.

The chain recombines TRBV30 with TRBJ1-1; D gene ambiguous. Germline assignment: CDR1 GTSNPN and CDR2 SVGIG (reference sequence). This CDR3 region has 16 residues. The V and J ends lost 1 base and 1 base respectively, with 16 bases between them. The CDR3 spells CAWSEEVAAENTEAFF. The CDR3 DNA reads as TGTGCCTGGAGTGAAGAGGTGGCAGCCGAGAACACTGAAGCTTTCTTT.

This clone came up once. The chain is built from TRBV6-5 and TRBJ1-3, with a tentative D call TRBD1 (6 bases). CDR3 size: 16 residues. Trimming removed 2 bases from V and 4 bases from J, with 15 bases in between. The germline CDR1 and CDR2 sequences are MNHEY and SVGAGI. The CDR3 region is CASSYNLDSVGNTIYF. CDR3 DNA sequence: TGTGCCAGCAGTTACAATCTGGACAGTGTAGGAAACACCATATATTTT.

The J gene is TRBJ1-2, the V gene TRBV11-2; D is possibly TRBD1 (5 bases). Germline CDR1 and CDR2: SGHAT and FQNNGV. The CDR3 covers 17 residues. The V gene lost 4 bases and the J gene lost 0 bases, with 18 bases spanning the gap. The chain's CDR3 is CASSSRRDGSPNYGYTF. CDR3 DNA: TGTGCCAGCAGCTCCCGGCGGGACGGATCCCCTAACTATGGCTACACCTTC.

The chain uses TRBV27 and TRBJ2-1, with 12 bases matching TRBD2. CDR1 MNHEY and CDR2 SMNVEV come from the germline V gene (reference sequence). This CDR3 region has 18 residues. V shed 7 bases, J shed 4 bases, and the junction held 14 bases outside the gene matches. CDR3 sequence (DNA): TGTGCCAGCATACCAAGGACTAGCGGGAAAATAGGGTACAATGAGCAGTTCTTC. This gives the protein CASIPRTSGKIGYNEQFF.

The chain employs TRBV5-1 and TRBJ1-4; a possible D gene is TRBD1 (5 bases). Trimming left V 5 bases short and J 0 bases short, with 11 bases between. The CDR3 is made up of 15 amino acids. Germline V gene data show CDR1 as SGHRS and CDR2 as YFSETQ. The CDR3 coding sequence is TGCGCCAGCAGTCCCGACAGAGCAACTAATGAAAAACTGTTTTTT. Encoded protein: CASSPDRATNEKLFF.

V usage is TRBV29-1 and J usage is TRBJ2-3; 12 positions agree with TRBD2. Germline-derived CDR1 and CDR2 are SQVTM and ANQGSEA. V lost 4 bases, J lost 2 bases, and 4 bases stayed unmatched. The length of the CDR3 is 15 residues. Here the CDR3 reads CSVGTSGDLTDTQYF. In DNA form, the CDR3 reads TGCAGCGTTGGGACTAGCGGGGACCTCACAGATACGCAGTATTTT.